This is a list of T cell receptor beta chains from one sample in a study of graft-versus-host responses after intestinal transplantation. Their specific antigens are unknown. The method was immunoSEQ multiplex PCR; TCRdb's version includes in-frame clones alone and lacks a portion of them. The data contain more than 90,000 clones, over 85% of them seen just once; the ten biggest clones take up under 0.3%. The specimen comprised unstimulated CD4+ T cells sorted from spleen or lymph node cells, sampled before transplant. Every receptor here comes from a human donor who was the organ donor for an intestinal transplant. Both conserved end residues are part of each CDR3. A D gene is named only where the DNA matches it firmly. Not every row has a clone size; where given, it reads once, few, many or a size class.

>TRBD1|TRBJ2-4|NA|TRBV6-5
CASSPTGTIQYF
TGTGCCAGCAGCCCGACAGGGACCATTCAGTACTTC
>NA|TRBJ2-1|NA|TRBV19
CASRLRERQFF
TGTGCCAGTAGGCTTAGAGAAAGGCAGTTCTTC
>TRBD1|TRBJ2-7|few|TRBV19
CASRPRTGNYEQYF
TGTGCCAGTAGGCCCCGGACAGGCAACTACGAGCAGTACTTC
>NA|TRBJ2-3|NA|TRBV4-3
CASSHLWRRVLSDTQYF
TGCGCCAGCAGCCACCTATGGAGGCGTGTCCTCTCAGATACGCAGTATTTT
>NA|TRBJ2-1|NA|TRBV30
CALNRDSYNEQFF
TGTGCCTTAAACCGGGACTCCTACAATGAGCAGTTCTTC
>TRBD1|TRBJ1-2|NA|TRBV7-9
CASSQRDSAYGYTF
TGTGCCAGCAGCCAACGGGACAGCGCTTATGGCTACACCTTC
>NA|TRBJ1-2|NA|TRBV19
CASSSGVGYTF
TGTGCCAGTAGCTCAGGGGTTGGCTACACCTTC
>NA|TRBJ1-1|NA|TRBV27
CASSLGGQNTEAFF
TGTGCCAGCAGTTTAGGGGGACAGAACACTGAAGCTTTCTTT
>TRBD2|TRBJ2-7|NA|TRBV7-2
CASSPRLAGRYEQYF
TGTGCCAGCAGCCCAAGACTAGCGGGACGCTACGAGCAGTACTTC
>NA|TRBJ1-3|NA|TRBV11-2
CASSTGSGNTIYF
TGTGCCAGCAGCACTGGGAGTGGAAACACCATATATTTT
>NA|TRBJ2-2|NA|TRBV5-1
CASSLGTGKGTGELFF
TGCGCCAGCAGCTTGGGCACGGGAAAGGGCACCGGGGAGCTGTTTTTT
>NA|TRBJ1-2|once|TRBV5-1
CASSSITGSIYGYTF
TGCGCCAGCAGCTCCATAACAGGATCAATTTATGGCTACACCTTC
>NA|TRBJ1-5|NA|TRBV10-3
CAISEEGGQPQHF
TGTGCCATCAGTGAAGAGGGAGGTCAGCCCCAGCATTTT
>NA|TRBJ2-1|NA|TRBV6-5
CASSRDDFSEQFF
TGTGCCAGCAGTAGGGACGACTTCTCTGAGCAGTTCTTC
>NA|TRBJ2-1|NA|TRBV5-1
CASSLTPGPASGNEQFF
TGCGCCAGCAGCTTGACGCCGGGACCAGCTTCCGGCAATGAGCAGTTCTTC
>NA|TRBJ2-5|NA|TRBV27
CASSLRGGAGFETQYF
TGTGCCAGCAGTTTAAGGGGGGGGGCAGGATTCGAGACCCAGTACTTC
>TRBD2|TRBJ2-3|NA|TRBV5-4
CASSPGGSGSVGTQYF
TGTGCCAGCAGCCCGGGAGGTAGCGGGAGTGTAGGTACACAGTATTTT